The T cell receptor (beta chain) under discussion was sequenced for a study of Graves' ophthalmopathy and Graves' hyperthyroidism. As for the study in general: Upon initial diagnosis and before any treatment, peripheral blood was collected.

This clonotype was detected ten times or more. V dropped 2 bases and J dropped 3 bases, with 8 bases sitting between them. Germline values: CDR1 MDHEN, CDR2 SYDVKM. CDR3 length: 13 amino acids. RNA transcripts were the template, and TCR beta CDR3 regions were amplified from them. First-round RT-PCR relied on HTBI primers, and a second-round multiplex PCR came next. TCRdb processed the multiplex PCR reads anew with MiXCR; each CDR3 protein has one entry. The sample records hundreds of thousands of distinct CDR3 sequences, under 25% being singletons. The gene calls are TRBV28 and TRBJ2-7; D uncertain. The source is a woman younger than 35 with stable Graves' hyperthyroidism. Sequencing was performed on peripheral blood. In DNA form, the CDR3 reads TGTGCCAGCAGTTTAATCAGATACTACGAGCAGTACTTC. Residues: CASSLIRYYEQYF.